This is a list of T cell receptor beta chains from one sample in a study of Ad26.COV2.S vaccination and SARS-CoV-2 variants. The method was immunoSEQ multiplex PCR; TCRdb's version includes in-frame clones alone and lacks a portion of them. The data show 500,000 or so clones, with around nine tenths seen just once and around 13% held by the top ten. The starting material was peripheral blood, obtained in a trial of Ad26.COV2.S vaccine versus placebo. Receptors originate from a person between 18 and 65 years old who received the Ad26.COV2.S COVID-19 vaccine or a placebo. Each CDR3 is given with its conserved first and last residue. Each record gives: J gene, V gene, D gene, CDR3 DNA, CDR3 protein. A D gene is named only where the DNA matches it firmly.

TRBJ1-5,TRBV27,.,TGTGCCAGCAGTTTCCGGGACGGTAATCAGCCCCAGCATTTT,CASSFRDGNQPQHF
TRBJ1-1,TRBV5-1,.,TGCGCCAGCAGCTTGGCCGGGTCAGGCACTGAAGCTTTCTTT,CASSLAGSGTEAFF
TRBJ1-5,TRBV27,TRBD1,TGTGCCAGCAGCTCAACAGGGGGTAGTCAGCCCCAGCATTTT,CASSSTGGSQPQHF
TRBJ1-6,TRBV6-2/TRBV6-3,.,TGTGCCAGCAGTCCGAGGCGGTCGCCGGGGGCCCCCCTCCACTTT,CASSPRRSPGAPLHF
TRBJ1-6,TRBV6-5,TRBD1,TGTGCCAGCAGTAAATTACAGGGGAATTCACCCCTCCACTTT,CASSKLQGNSPLHF
TRBJ2-5,TRBV11-1,.,TGTGCCAGCAGCTTTCGGGGGACCCAGTACTTC,CASSFRGTQYF
TRBJ2-2,TRBV11-1,.,TGTGCCAGCAGCCACGAGGGGGACACCGGGGAGCTGTTTTTT,CASSHEGDTGELFF
TRBJ2-1,TRBV11-1,.,TGTGCCAGCAGCTTAGGGGCGTCCTACAATGAGCAGTTCTTC,CASSLGASYNEQFF
TRBJ2-5,TRBV19,.,TGTGCCAGTAGTATAGTTGACGGAGAGACCCAGTACTTC,CASSIVDGETQYF
TRBJ1-1,TRBV18,TRBD1,TGTGCCAGCTCACTACCACAGGGGGCTAGGACTGAAGCTTTCTTT,CASSLPQGARTEAFF
TRBJ1-2,TRBV18,TRBD1,TGTGCCAGCTCACCAGTCGACAGGGACTATGGCTACACCTTC,CASSPVDRDYGYTF
TRBJ2-1,TRBV10-2,TRBD2,TGCGCCAGCAGTGTACTAGCGGACCGTGAGCAGTTCTTC,CASSVLADREQFF
TRBJ1-1,TRBV2,TRBD1,TGTGCCGGGAGGGACAGGGGTGGGACTGAAGCTTTCTTT,CAGRDRGGTEAFF
TRBJ2-2,TRBV4-3,.,TGCGCCAGCAGCCAAGATCGGGTCGCCGGGGAGCTGTTTTTT,CASSQDRVAGELFF
TRBJ2-3,TRBV7-9,.,TGTGCCAGCAGCTTCGGGGGCGGAGGTACAGATACGCAGTATTTT,CASSFGGGGTDTQYF
TRBJ1-4,TRBV5-1,.,TGCGCCAGCAGCTTAACAGGGATAACTAATGAAAAACTGTTTTTT,CASSLTGITNEKLFF
TRBJ2-3,TRBV3-1/TRBV3-2,TRBD1,TGTGCCAGCAGCCCCCTTCTGGACAGGGCAGATACGCAGTATTTT,CASSPLLDRADTQYF
TRBJ1-6,TRBV30,.,TGTGCCTGGAGTGTGGATGCGGCCAATTCACCCCTCCACTTT,CAWSVDAANSPLHF
TRBJ2-1,TRBV19,TRBD2,TGTGCCAGTAGTATCTGGACTAGCGGGAAGAATGAGCAGTTCTTC,CASSIWTSGKNEQFF
TRBJ2-7,TRBV28,.,TGTGCCAGCAGTCCGACGGAAACCTACGAGCAGTACTTC,CASSPTETYEQYF
TRBJ2-1,TRBV10-3,.,TGTGCCATCAGTGCCAACAGGGAGCAGTTCTTC,CAISANREQFF